The rows below give T cell receptor beta chains drawn from one sample of a study of blood T cell repertoires in COVID-19. Produced via immunoSEQ multiplex PCR; TCRdb's table is partial and in-frame only. Here the sample spans about 130,000 clones, 88% being singletons. Sequencing used peripheral blood. The receptors shown here come from a man aged 50 to 59 with acute or convalescent COVID-19. Both conserved end residues are part of each CDR3.

j_call v_call cdr3_aa
TRBJ1-1 TRBV30 CAWRPSWRDTEAFF
TRBJ1-6 TRBV5-6 CASSYGTGGSSPLHF
TRBJ1-2 TRBV10-3 CAIRTGGSDYGYTF
TRBJ2-3 TRBV5-8 CASSLELSTDTQYF
TRBJ1-1 TRBV28 CASSYYRAADTEAFF
TRBJ1-3 TRBV18 CASSPGTVYSGNTIYF
TRBJ2-1 TRBV29-1 CSVVQRGSYNEQFF
TRBJ1-6 TRBV18 CASSLQGLSNSPLHF
TRBJ1-2 TRBV4-1 CASSQDDGTGSNYGYTF
TRBJ1-2 TRBV2 CASSEVGGDGYTF
TRBJ2-3 TRBV29-1 CSVHPWAGATDTQYF
TRBJ1-6 TRBV19 CASSIGDRGVRSPLHF
TRBJ2-1 TRBV15 CATSNGAGGFGNEQFF
TRBJ1-2 TRBV5-5 CASSGQNYGYTF
TRBJ2-6 TRBV18 CASSPTQGTAPSGANVLTF
TRBJ2-5 TRBV19 CASSISGGGLGGTQYF
TRBJ2-1 TRBV5-1 CASSLENSGSGLYEQFF
TRBJ2-7 TRBV7-9 CASSLAAQGHEQYF
TRBJ2-5 TRBV5-1 CASSPRSGGAGETQYF
TRBJ2-5 TRBV6-5 CASSYVPGETQYF
TRBJ2-7 TRBV5-5 CASSFDAGVSYEQYF
TRBJ2-5 TRBV9 CASSVEGRAPETQYF
TRBJ2-3 TRBV9 CASSPGQGTDTQYF
TRBJ2-2 TRBV5-1 CASSLWGAGETADTGELFF
TRBJ1-4 TRBV7-9 CASSLDLGGVIEKLFF
TRBJ1-2 TRBV28 CASGFPSDGYTF
TRBJ1-5 TRBV10-3 CAIKGTANQPQHF
TRBJ1-1 TRBV5-4 CASSLDQEAFF
TRBJ2-1 TRBV7-2 CASSLGGTFSYNEQFF
TRBJ2-5 TRBV15 CATSRVAGSFQETQYF
TRBJ1-4 TRBV5-4 CASSLVGVGKLFF
TRBJ2-1 TRBV5-4 CASSLGGRARGVNEQFF
TRBJ1-5 TRBV18 CASSATPGQGAAAAQPQHF